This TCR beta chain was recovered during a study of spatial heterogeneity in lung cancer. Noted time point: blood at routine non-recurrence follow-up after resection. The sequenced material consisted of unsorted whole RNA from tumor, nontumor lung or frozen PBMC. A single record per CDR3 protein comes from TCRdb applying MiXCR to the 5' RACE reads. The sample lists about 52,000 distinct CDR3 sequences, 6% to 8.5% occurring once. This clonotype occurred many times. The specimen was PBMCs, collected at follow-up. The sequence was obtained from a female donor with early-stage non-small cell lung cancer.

CDR3 loop: CASSQLSTQQETQYF. CDR3 DNA sequence: TGTGCCAGCTCACAGTTATCGACACAGCAAGAGACCCAGTACTTC. J is TRBJ2-5 and V is TRBV18; no reliable D call. This CDR3 spans 15 amino acids. Trimming pared 4 bases from V and 2 bases from J, leaving 14 bases between. Germline CDR1 is KGHSH and CDR2 is LQKENI.